This T cell receptor (beta chain) stems from a study of blood T cells in healthy people across ages. Study results and limitations: Both higher diversity and more naive CD4+ cells marked long-lived donors when set against aged donors. Any conclusive comparison of naive versus antigen-experienced cells was prevented by using unsorted PBMCs. A roughly linear age-dependent decrease characterized TCR beta diversity per million T cells.

Details on this clonotype: Antigen: not known.

Next came a second PCR, run for roughly 7 to 12 cycles, which used a sample-barcoded 5' primer along with a J-beta primer mix. A single record per CDR3 protein comes from TCRdb applying MiXCR to the 5' RACE reads. The sample includes around 1.5 million distinct CDR3 sequences, around 59% of them seen just once. The germline gives CDR1 SQVTM, CDR2 ANQGSEA. The CDR3 consists of 10 residues. Trimming cost V 7 bases and J 3 bases, with 6 bases left between them. This receptor was identified in a man aged 18-30 years in good health. The sample comprised blood. The chain employs TRBV29-1 and TRBJ1-1; D is unresolved. The CDR3: CSAVYTEAFF. The CDR3 nucleotides are TGCAGCGCCGTCTACACTGAAGCTTTCTTT.